These T cell receptor beta chains were read from a single sample in a study of T cell clones after liver transplantation. The repertoire was sequenced with immunoSEQ multiplex PCR; TCRdb's copy has only in-frame clones and lacks some. Among over 90,000 clones, about 81% were seen once, and the ten largest hold 2.5% to 3%. The source was CD4+ T cells from blood, collected approximately 45 months after liver transplant. These receptors were taken from a human patient who received a liver transplant. Some T cells may possibly be graft donor cells. The CDR3 runs from the conserved cysteine through the conserved F or W. Fields, in order: J gene, V gene, CDR3 protein.

- | TRBV27 | CASSPGMGNYEQYF
TRBJ2-3 | TRBV5-1 | CASNEGGASTDTQYF
TRBJ1-3 | TRBV18 | CASSPPGSSSGNTIYF
TRBJ1-4 | TRBV20-1 | CSAQGEKLFF
TRBJ2-7 | TRBV11-2 | CASSFSGRGAYEQYF
TRBJ2-6 | TRBV7-2 | CASSLLGAGPLSGANVLTF
TRBJ1-6 | TRBV6-5 | CASRARANSPLHF
TRBJ1-4 | TRBV6-5 | CASNRPGEKLFF
TRBJ2-3 | TRBV11-2 | CASSPVVGGGSTDTQYF
TRBJ1-4 | TRBV19 | CASSILTGPEKLFF
TRBJ2-2 | TRBV27 | CASSLIEAGELFF
TRBJ2-5 | TRBV9 | CASSVAGLAGGGQETQYF
TRBJ1-2 | TRBV6-5 | CASTPGAGYGYTF
TRBJ1-1 | TRBV4-1 | CASSRAANTEAFF
TRBJ2-1 | TRBV4-3 | CASSLLAGPGNEQFF
TRBJ2-7 | TRBV4-2 | CASSQDVDGLTSAHSYEQYF
TRBJ2-7 | TRBV19 | CASSISRDAGYEQYF
TRBJ1-2 | TRBV10-3 | CAISESGPDSLYGYTF
TRBJ2-7 | TRBV7-9 | CASSLRGTTYEQYF
TRBJ2-5 | TRBV11-3 | CASSKDRVETQYF
TRBJ1-2 | TRBV15 | CATSRDHWARTGGAGYTF
TRBJ2-2 | TRBV10-2 | CASSESGLAGANTGELFF
TRBJ2-5 | TRBV18 | CASSGTGRETQYF
TRBJ2-2 | TRBV9 | CASSVGNSGGANTGELFF